Listed below are T cell receptor beta chains from one sample, sequenced in a study of T cell responses to AZD1222 COVID-19 vaccine. Profiled with immunoSEQ multiplex PCR; TCRdb holds only in-frame clones, not every one. Here the sample spans fewer than 120,000 clones, approximately 94% being singletons. The specimen comprised peripheral blood, sampled 28 days after the second AZD1222 dose. These TCRs come from an adult who received the AZD1222 COVID-19 vaccine. The conserved cysteine and the conserved F or W are not part of the CDR3 here. D genes are given only for firm matches.

j_gene,d_gene,v_gene,CDR3aa
TRBJ2-1,TRBD2,TRBV5-1,ASSLVGGSTYNEQF
TRBJ2-1,-,TRBV19,ASSDHPRGSNEQF
TRBJ1-1,TRBD1,TRBV7-9,ASSWGQAAEAF
TRBJ2-4,TRBD2,TRBV6-5,ASTSGIGYIQY
TRBJ1-2,TRBD1,TRBV30,AWGSGTGLMGGYT
TRBJ1-1,TRBD1,TRBV18,ASSYTGGFRNTEAF
TRBJ2-7,TRBD1,TRBV6-6,ASTSTRTGRSEQY
TRBJ2-7,-,TRBV18,ASSPSGDEQY
TRBJ2-4,-,TRBV29-1,SVVEVVGSKNIQY
TRBJ1-1,-,TRBV28,ASSFQGEAF
TRBJ1-6,-,TRBV7-9,ASSSINRVRGPDHSPLH